A single sample is the source of the 6 T cell receptor beta chains below, sequenced in a study of shared clonotypes between healthy human individuals (TCRdb year 2020). Library creation used the immunoSEQ multiplex PCR assay. TCRdb retrieved this table from immuneACCESS and kept in-frame rearrangements only. Not all clones are present; in checked studies, unresolved V genes account for under half, and no reason is known for the remainder. This sample comprises about 380,000 clones, 95% to 97% of them detected only once. The ten most abundant clones make up about 0.34% of the sample. Sequencing input: memory CD8+ T cells sorted from blood. Sample cell subset or site, as interpreted from the label and publication: CD45RO+ cells pooled with CCR7-negative TemRA cells. The receptors shown here come from a man under 40 in good health.

The V call is TRBV5-1, the J call TRBJ2-7; 7 bases match TRBD2. CDR1 is SGHRS, CDR2 YFSETQ, per germline. The ends lost 3 bases at V and 7 bases at J; junction bases unmatched: 10. The CDR3 sequence is 14 residues long. CDR3 nucleotide sequence: TGCGCCAGCAGCTCGCGACTAGCCTCGGGGGAGCAGTACTTC. It translates to CASSSRLASGEQYF. The whole variable domain, remainder taken from reference TRBV5-1 and TRBJ2-7, is KAGVTQTPRYLIKTRGQQVTLSCSPISGHRSVSWYQQTPGQGLQFLFEYFSETQRNKGNFPGRFSGRQFSNSRSEMNVSTLELGDSALYLCASSSRLASGEQYFGPGTRLTVT.

The rearrangement uses TRBV25-1 and TRBJ1-4; maybe TRBD1 (6 bases). V lost 3 bases and J 5 bases, leaving 7 bases between the germline ends. The CDR3 runs to 13 residues. Germline V gene lookup returns CDR1 MGHDK and CDR2 SYGVNS. The CDR3 loop reads CASSEDSNEKLFF. The CDR3 nucleotides read TGTGCCAGCAGTGAGGACAGCAATGAAAAACTGTTTTTT.

V usage is TRBV7-3 and J usage is TRBJ2-1, with D unresolved. The CDR3 sequence is 13 residues long. Germline V gives CDR1 SGHTA, CDR2 FQGTGA. Trimming left V 5 bases short and J 2 bases short, with 7 bases between. CDR3 amino acids: CASSENPYNEQFF. In nucleotides, the CDR3 is TGTGCCAGCAGCGAGAACCCCTACAATGAGCAGTTCTTC.

The chain couples TRBV5-1 to TRBJ2-7; TRBD2 matches 13 bases. The CDR3 has 18 amino acids. Germline assignment: CDR1 SGHRS and CDR2 YFSETQ. J gave up 6 bases and V 4 bases, and 16 bases lay outside the gene matches. The CDR3 is CASSLRTSGRVVGSEQYF. The DNA of the CDR3 is TGCGCCAGCAGCCTTCGGACTAGCGGGAGAGTGGTAGGGAGCGAGCAGTACTTC.

This sequence joins TRBV2 and TRBJ2-1, with a possible D match to TRBD1 (5 bases). This CDR3 is built from 11 residues. Germline CDR1 and CDR2: SNHLY and FYNNEI. V lost 11 bases and J 4 bases, leaving 9 bases between the germline ends. Here the CDR3 reads CASTVYNEQFF. CDR3 in DNA: TGTGCCTCGACAGTTTACAATGAGCAGTTCTTC.

The count of this clone is one. The CDR3 is CASSLAHRNTEAFF. In DNA form, the CDR3 reads TGTGCCAGCAGCTTAGCCCACAGGAACACTGAAGCTTTCTTT. This sequence joins TRBV7-9 and TRBJ1-1; the D is unclear. The CDR3 runs 14 residues. CDR1 and CDR2 (germline): SEHNR, FQNEAQ (reference sequence). Trimming pared 0 bases from V and 1 base from J, leaving 6 bases between.